The 7 T cell receptor beta chains presented below share a single source sample, sequenced in a study of blood T cell repertoires in COVID-19. The protocol was immunoSEQ multiplex PCR, while the TCRdb copy is restricted to in-frame clones and leaves out a portion. Of some 110,000 clones in the sample, 65% to 85% were seen once. Sequencing input: PBMCs or T cells enriched from blood (not recorded which). The receptors were gathered from a woman aged 25 to 39 who had recovered from COVID-19.

V usage is TRBV6-5 and J usage is TRBJ1-5; 7 bases agree with TRBD1. V shed 7 bases, J shed 2 bases, and the junction held 8 bases outside the gene matches. The germline V gene encodes CDR1 MNHEY and CDR2 SVGAGI. CDR3 length: 15 residues. CDR3 amino acids: CASTKGALRNQPQHF. CDR3 in DNA: TGTGCCAGCACTAAGGGGGCTTTGCGCAATCAGCCCCAGCATTTT.

This clone appeared a single time. V gene TRBV14 combines with J gene TRBJ2-3; TRBD2 matches at 9 bases. The CDR3 covers 15 residues. Germline CDR1 and CDR2: SGHDN and FVKESK. J gave up 8 bases and V 1 base, and 7 bases lay outside the gene matches. The DNA for the CDR3 is TGTGCCAGCAGCCAAGCCATAGCGGGAGTGGGTACGCAGTATTTT. Encoded protein: CASSQAIAGVGTQYF.

The chain links TRBV6-5 to TRBJ1-6; 8 bases are a match to TRBD1. J was trimmed by 10 bases and V by 5 bases; bases with no gene match: 7. Germline CDR1 MNHEY, CDR2 SVGAGI. This CDR3 is built from 14 residues. The CDR3 nucleotides read TGTGCCAGCAGTAACGGACAGGGCGCCTCACCCCTCCACTTT. Protein sequence: CASSNGQGASPLHF.

The rearrangement joins TRBV30 to TRBJ1-2, with 12 bases aligning to TRBD1. Germline assignment: CDR1 GTSNPN and CDR2 SVGIG (reference sequence). Unmatched junction bases numbered 16, after V lost 7 bases and J lost 4 bases. This CDR3 is 17 amino acids long. The CDR3 loop reads CASPPPIGTGGFYGYTF. The CDR3 region has the DNA TGTGCCTCCCCTCCCCCAATCGGGACAGGGGGCTTCTATGGCTACACCTTC.

The chain employs TRBV18 and TRBJ1-6; D is undetermined. Germline CDR1 and CDR2: KGHSH and LQKENI. This CDR3 region has 16 residues. The V end lost 1 base, the J end lost 8 bases, and 15 bases lay between the germline ends. The DNA for the CDR3 is TGTGCCAGCTCACCACGCGAGAACATGAGGGATTCACCCCTCCACTTT. Its translation is CASSPRENMRDSPLHF.

Comment on this clone: The junction and the germline gene differ at one end; a read error may be behind it. CDR3 protein: CASSRAGLAGMWDNEQFF. The CDR3 DNA reads TGTGCCAGCAGTAGAGCGGGACTAGCGGGAATGTGGGACAACGAGCAGTTCTTC. This chain uses TRBV27 with TRBJ2-1; 13 bases are a match to TRBD2. The CDR3 totals 18 residues. Looked up from germline, CDR1 is MNHEY and CDR2 is SMNVEV (reference sequence).

The genes are TRBV30 and TRBJ2-3, with TRBD2 as a possible D gene (5 bases). This CDR3 has 13 residues. With 5 bases removed from V and 1 base from J, the gap between germline ends came to 10 bases. Germline V CDR1 and CDR2: GTSNPN, SVGIG (reference sequence). The chain's CDR3 is CAWASGGTDTQYF. In DNA form, the CDR3 reads TGTGCCTGGGCCAGCGGAGGCACAGATACGCAGTATTTT.